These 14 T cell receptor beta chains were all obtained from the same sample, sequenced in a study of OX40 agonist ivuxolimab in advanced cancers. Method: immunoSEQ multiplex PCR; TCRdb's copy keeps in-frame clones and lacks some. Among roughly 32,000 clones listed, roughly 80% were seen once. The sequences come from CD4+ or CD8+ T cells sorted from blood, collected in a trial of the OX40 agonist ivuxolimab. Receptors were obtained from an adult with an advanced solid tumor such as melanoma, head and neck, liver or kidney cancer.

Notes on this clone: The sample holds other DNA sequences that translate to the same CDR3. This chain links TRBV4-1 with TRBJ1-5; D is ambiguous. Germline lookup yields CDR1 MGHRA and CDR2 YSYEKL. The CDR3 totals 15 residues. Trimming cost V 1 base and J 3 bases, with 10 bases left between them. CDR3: CASSQVPGSNQPQHF. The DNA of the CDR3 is TGCGCCAGCAGCCAAGTCCCGGGGTCCAATCAGCCCCAGCATTTT.

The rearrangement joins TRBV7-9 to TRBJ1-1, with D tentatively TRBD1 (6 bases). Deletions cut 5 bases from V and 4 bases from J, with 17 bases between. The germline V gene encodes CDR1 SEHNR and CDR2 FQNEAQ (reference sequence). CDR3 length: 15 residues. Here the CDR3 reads CASSVGTSGATEAFF. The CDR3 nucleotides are TGTGCCAGCAGCGTAGGGACCTCAGGGGCCACTGAAGCTTTCTTT.

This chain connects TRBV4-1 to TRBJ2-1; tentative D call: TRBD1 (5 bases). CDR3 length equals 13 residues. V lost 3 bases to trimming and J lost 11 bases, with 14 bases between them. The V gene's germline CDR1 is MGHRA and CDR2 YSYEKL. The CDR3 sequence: CASSQTRDDKQFF. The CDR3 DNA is TGCGCCAGCAGCCAGACCAGGGATGATAAGCAGTTCTTC.

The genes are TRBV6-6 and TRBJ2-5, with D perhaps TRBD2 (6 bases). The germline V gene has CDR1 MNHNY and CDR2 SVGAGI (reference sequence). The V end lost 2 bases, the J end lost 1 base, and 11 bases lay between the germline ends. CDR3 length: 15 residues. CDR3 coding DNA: TGTGCCAGCAGTTACATCCGGGGGACCCAAGAGACCCAGTACTTC. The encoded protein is CASSYIRGTQETQYF.

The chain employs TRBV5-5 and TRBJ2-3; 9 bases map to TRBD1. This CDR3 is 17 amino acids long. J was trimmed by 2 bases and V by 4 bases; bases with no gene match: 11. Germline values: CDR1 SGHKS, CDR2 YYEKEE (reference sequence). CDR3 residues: CASSPGQGRGNTDTQYF. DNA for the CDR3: TGTGCCAGCAGCCCCGGACAGGGGAGGGGGAACACAGATACGCAGTATTTT.

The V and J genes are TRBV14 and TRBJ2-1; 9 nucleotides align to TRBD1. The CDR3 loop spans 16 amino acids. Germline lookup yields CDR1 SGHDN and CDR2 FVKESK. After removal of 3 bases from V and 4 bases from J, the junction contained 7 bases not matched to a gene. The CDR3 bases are TGTGCCAGCAGCCACAGGGACAGGGCGGTTTACAATGAGCAGTTCTTC. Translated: CASSHRDRAVYNEQFF.

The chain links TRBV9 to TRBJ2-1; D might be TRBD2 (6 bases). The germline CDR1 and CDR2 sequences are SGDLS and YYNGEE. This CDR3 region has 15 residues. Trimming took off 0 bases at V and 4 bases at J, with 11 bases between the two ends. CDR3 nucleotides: TGTGCCAGCAGCGTAGGCGGGATGCCTTACAATGAGCAGTTCTTC. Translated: CASSVGGMPYNEQFF.

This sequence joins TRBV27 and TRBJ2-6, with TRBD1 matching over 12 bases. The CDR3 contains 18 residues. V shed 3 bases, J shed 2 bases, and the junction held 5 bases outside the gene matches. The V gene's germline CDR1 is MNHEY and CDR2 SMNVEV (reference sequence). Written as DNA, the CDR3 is TGTGCCAGCAGTTTGTTGGGACAGGGGGCGCCTGGGGCCAACGTCCTGACTTTC. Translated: CASSLLGQGAPGANVLTF.

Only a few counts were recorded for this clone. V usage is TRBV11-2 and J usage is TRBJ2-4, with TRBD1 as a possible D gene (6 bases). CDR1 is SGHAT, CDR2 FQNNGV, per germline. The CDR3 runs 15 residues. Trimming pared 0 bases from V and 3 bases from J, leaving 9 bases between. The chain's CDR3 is CASSLEWDIKNIQYF. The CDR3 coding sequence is TGTGCCAGCAGCTTAGAGTGGGACATCAAAAACATTCAGTACTTC.

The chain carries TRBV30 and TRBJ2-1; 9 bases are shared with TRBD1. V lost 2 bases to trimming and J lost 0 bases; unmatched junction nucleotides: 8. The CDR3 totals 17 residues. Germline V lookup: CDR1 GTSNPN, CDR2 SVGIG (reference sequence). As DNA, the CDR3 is TGTGCCTGGAGTTCCCTCGGACAGGGGAGCTCCTACAATGAGCAGTTCTTC. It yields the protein CAWSSLGQGSSYNEQFF. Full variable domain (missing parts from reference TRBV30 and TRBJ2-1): SQTIHQWPATLVQPVGSPLSLECTVEGTSNPNLYWYRQAAGRGLQLLFYSVGIGQISSEVPQNLSASRPQDRQFILSSKKLLLSDSGFYLCAWSSLGQGSSYNEQFFGPGTRLTVL.

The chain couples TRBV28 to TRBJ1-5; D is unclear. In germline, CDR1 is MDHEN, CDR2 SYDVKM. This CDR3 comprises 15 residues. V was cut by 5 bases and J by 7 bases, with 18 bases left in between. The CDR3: CASSKFRVGGQPQHF. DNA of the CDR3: TGTGCCAGCAGTAAGTTTAGGGTGGGAGGACAGCCCCAGCATTTT.

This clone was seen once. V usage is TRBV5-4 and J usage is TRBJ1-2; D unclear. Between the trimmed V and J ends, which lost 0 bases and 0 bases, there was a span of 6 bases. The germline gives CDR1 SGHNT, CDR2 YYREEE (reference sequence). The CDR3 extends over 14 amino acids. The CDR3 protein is CASSLGGANYGYTF. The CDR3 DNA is TGTGCCAGCAGCTTGGGTGGTGCTAACTATGGCTACACCTTC.

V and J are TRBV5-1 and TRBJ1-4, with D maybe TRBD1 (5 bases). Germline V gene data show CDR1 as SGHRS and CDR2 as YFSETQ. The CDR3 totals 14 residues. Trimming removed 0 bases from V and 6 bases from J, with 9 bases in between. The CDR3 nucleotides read TGCGCCAGCAGCTTGGTTGGGACGGATGAAAAACTGTTTTTT. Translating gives CASSLVGTDEKLFF.

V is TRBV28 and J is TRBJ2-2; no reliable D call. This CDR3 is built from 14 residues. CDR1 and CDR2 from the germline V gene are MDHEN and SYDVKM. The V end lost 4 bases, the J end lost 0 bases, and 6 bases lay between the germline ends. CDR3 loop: CASSSGPNTGELFF. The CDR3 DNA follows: TGTGCCAGCAGTTCGGGCCCGAACACCGGGGAGCTGTTTTTT.